The T cell receptor (beta chain) under discussion was sequenced for a study of vaccination and CD4 T cells after COVID-19. Study-wide background: Overlapping peptides covering the spike proteins of SARS-CoV-2, HCoV-NL63, HCoV-OC43 and HCoV-229E were added to stimulate cells. Some control cultures received a CEFX pool, which served as the positive control. Others received an HIV-1 Nef pool or no peptide.

Findings and caveats of the study: When vaccine-specific clones from convalescent patients were examined, 304 of 307 were spike mono-reactive.

Treatment here: 10-day PBMC culture with coronavirus spike peptide pools or control peptides (ViraFEST assay). Gathered ahead of the COVID-19 pandemic (2011-2018) were the CD4+ T cells of the unexposed donor. Every well contained approximately 2.1 million PBMCs, which were grown with approximately 10 IU/ml IL-2 and 7.5 to 10 ug/ml peptide pools. Per germline, CDR1 SQVTM and CDR2 ANQGSEA. V lost 4 bases and J lost 4, with 11 bases in between. The CDR3 covers 13 residues. Sequencing of cultured CD4+ T cell DNA used the Oncomine TCR Beta short-read assay. The authors extracted genomic DNA from cultured CD4+ T cells. TCRdb recomputed calls from the PCR reads with MiXCR, one row per CDR3 protein. This sample has about 10,000 distinct CDR3 sequences, with 25% to 30% found just once. Worth noting for this clonotype: Antigen unknown.

V and J are TRBV29-1 and TRBJ1-5, with a possible D match to TRBD1 (6 bases). Source material: CD4+ T cells from blood, cultured in vitro. The receptor was isolated from a human donor in good health. The CDR3 spells CSVVGGENQPQHF. Here the CDR3 DNA reads TGCAGCGTTGTAGGGGGGGAGAATCAGCCCCAGCATTTT.